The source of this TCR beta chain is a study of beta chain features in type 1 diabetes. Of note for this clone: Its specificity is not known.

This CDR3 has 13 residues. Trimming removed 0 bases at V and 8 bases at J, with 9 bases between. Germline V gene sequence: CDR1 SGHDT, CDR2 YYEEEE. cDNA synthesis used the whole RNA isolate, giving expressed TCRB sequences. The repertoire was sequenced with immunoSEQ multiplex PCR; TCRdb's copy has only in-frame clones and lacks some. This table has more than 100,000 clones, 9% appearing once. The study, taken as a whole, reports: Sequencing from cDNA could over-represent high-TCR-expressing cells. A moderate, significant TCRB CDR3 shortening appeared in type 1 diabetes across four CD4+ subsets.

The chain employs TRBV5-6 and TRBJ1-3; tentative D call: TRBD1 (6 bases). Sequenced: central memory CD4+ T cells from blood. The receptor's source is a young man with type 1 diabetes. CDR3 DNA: TGTGCCAGCAGCTTGGCAGGGGTACACACCATATATTTT. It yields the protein CASSLAGVHTIYF.